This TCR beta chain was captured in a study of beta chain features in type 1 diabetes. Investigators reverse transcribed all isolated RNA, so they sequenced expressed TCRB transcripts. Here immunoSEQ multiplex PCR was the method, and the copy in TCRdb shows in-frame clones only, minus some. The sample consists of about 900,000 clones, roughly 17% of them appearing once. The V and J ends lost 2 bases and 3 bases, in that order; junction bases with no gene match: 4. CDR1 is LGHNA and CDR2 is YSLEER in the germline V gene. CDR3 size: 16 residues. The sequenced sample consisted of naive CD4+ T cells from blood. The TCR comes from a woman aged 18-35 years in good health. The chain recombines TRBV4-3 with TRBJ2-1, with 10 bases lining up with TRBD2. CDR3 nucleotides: TGCGCCAGCAGCCAAAGACTAGCGGGCCTCTACAATGAGCAGTTCTTC. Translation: CASSQRLAGLYNEQFF.